The 22 T cell receptor beta chains given below trace back to one sample, sequenced in a study of shared clonotypes between healthy human individuals. Generated by immunoSEQ multiplex PCR, the TCRdb table keeps only in-frame clones and is missing some. The profile shows about 490,000 clones, roughly four fifths of them singletons. The source material was PBMCs. These receptors all come from a woman aged 40 to 49 in good health. Some clones in this sample may be carry-over from other donors' samples.

The V gene is TRBV5-1, the J gene TRBJ1-1; tentative D call: TRBD1 (5 bases). The CDR3 is 14 residues long. V shed 7 bases and J shed 1 base, with 14 bases lying between them. Germline V gene lookup returns CDR1 SGHRS and CDR2 YFSETQ. In DNA form, the CDR3 reads TGCGCCAGCTCATTCCAGACAGCGAACACTGAAGCTTTCTTT. Its translation: CASSFQTANTEAFF.

V and J are TRBV14 and TRBJ1-3, with 7 bases that match TRBD1. The CDR3 totals 15 residues. The germline CDR1 and CDR2 sequences are SGHDN and FVKESK. Trimming at V came to 3 bases and at J to 0 bases, leaving 2 bases not matched to a gene. The CDR3 coding sequence is TGTGCCAGCAGCCAGGGACAGACCTCTGGAAACACCATATATTTT. Translating it yields CASSQGQTSGNTIYF.

The V gene is TRBV10-1, the J gene TRBJ2-2; D remains ambiguous. In germline, CDR1 is WNHNN, CDR2 SYGVQD (reference sequence). V was pared by 3 bases and J by 4 bases, with 9 bases between. The CDR3 length is 14 residues. The CDR3 sequence: CASSDASPTGELFF. CDR3 DNA sequence: TGCGCCAGCAGTGATGCCTCCCCCACCGGGGAGCTGTTTTTT.

This clone has only one observation. A junction end diverges from the germline sequence, so it may reflect a read error. The chain combines TRBV30 with TRBJ1-1; tentative D call: TRBD1 (5 bases). CDR3 length: 14 residues. The germline CDR1 and CDR2 sequences are GTSNPN and SVGIG (reference sequence). The CDR3 sequence: CVWSMGGMDTEAFF. For the CDR3, the DNA is TGTGTCTGGAGTATGGGGGGGATGGACACTGAAGCTTTCTTT.

The chain has TRBV15 and TRBJ1-2, with D possibly TRBD1 on 5 matching bases. Trimming cost V 4 bases and J 6 bases, with 12 bases left between them. Germline V gene lookup returns CDR1 LNHNV and CDR2 YYDKDF (reference sequence). The CDR3 covers 13 residues. The DNA for the CDR3 is TGTGCCACCAGCATGAGGGGAGGCAATGGCTACACCTTC. Translated: CATSMRGGNGYTF.

About this clone: It differs at one base from a far larger clone, so likely a read error. This sample includes further DNA sequences coding for the same CDR3. This chain connects TRBV7-3 to TRBJ1-1; D is perhaps TRBD1 (5 bases). The V and J ends lost 6 bases and 1 base respectively, with 6 bases between them. The CDR3 is made up of 12 amino acids. Looked up from germline, CDR1 is SGHTA and CDR2 is FQGTGA. The CDR3 nucleotides read TGTGCCAGCAGTACAGGGAACACTGAAGCTTTCTTT. The encoded protein is CASSTGNTEAFF.

The V and J genes are TRBV27 and TRBJ1-6; D not certain. The CDR3 contains 15 residues. The germline V and J ends were trimmed by 2 bases and 5 bases, with 10 bases remaining between them. CDR1 and CDR2 from the germline V gene are MNHEY and SMNVEV (reference sequence). This CDR3 is CASSLEGSNNSPLHF. The CDR3 bases are TGTGCCAGCAGTTTAGAGGGTAGTAATAATTCACCCCTCCACTTT.

V is TRBV28 and J is TRBJ1-5; no clear D gene. This CDR3 has 13 amino acids. Trimming took 3 bases from V and 4 from J, leaving 7 bases between them. CDR1 MDHEN and CDR2 SYDVKM come from the germline V gene. CDR3 nucleotide sequence: TGTGCCAGCAGTTTTGTGGGGAATCAGCCCCAGCATTTT. Protein sequence: CASSFVGNQPQHF. The full variable domain, in which reference TRBV28 and TRBJ1-5 provide the parts outside the CDR3, is DVKVTQSSRYLVKRTGEKVFLECVQDMDHENMFWYRQDPGLGLRLIYFSYDVKMKEKGDIPEGYSVSREKKERFSLILESASTNQTSMYLCASSFVGNQPQHFGDGTRLSIL.

The chain recombines TRBV18 with TRBJ2-4; tentatively, D is TRBD1 (6 bases). The CDR3 has 17 residues. Trimming cost V 0 bases and J 4 bases, with 16 bases left between them. The germline gives CDR1 KGHSH, CDR2 LQKENI. CDR3 sequence: CASSPPYRDRGKNIQYF. For the CDR3, the DNA is TGTGCCAGCTCACCACCTTACAGGGATAGAGGGAAAAACATTCAGTACTTC.

V and J are TRBV15 and TRBJ1-4, with 7 bases fitting TRBD1. The CDR3 is made up of 17 amino acids. The trim removed 4 bases at V and 3 bases at J, leaving 11 bases unmatched. The germline CDR1 and CDR2 sequences are LNHNV and YYDKDF (reference sequence). In nucleotides, the CDR3 is TGTGCCACCAGCACCCTATCAAGGGGGCCGGCTAATGAAAAACTGTTTTTT. Protein: CATSTLSRGPANEKLFF. The full variable domain, with the rest looked up from reference TRBV15 and TRBJ1-4, is DAMVIQNPRYQVTQFGKPVTLSCSQTLNHNVMYWYQQKSSQAPKLLFHYYDKDFNNEADTPDNFQSRRPNTSFCFLDIRSPGLGDTAMYLCATSTLSRGPANEKLFFGSGTQLSVL.

On this clone: With only one base between it and a far larger clone, this is likely a read error. CDR3 sequence: CASSQGEGEYAERYF. The CDR3 DNA sequence: TGTGCCAGCAGCCAAGGGGAGGGGGAATACGCCGAGCGGTACTTC. This chain joins TRBV4-2 and TRBJ2-7; TRBD2 might be the D (7 bases). The CDR3 loop spans 15 amino acids. CDR1 is LGHNA and CDR2 is YNFKEQ in the germline V gene.

This sequence joins TRBV9 and TRBJ2-5; 7 bases line up with TRBD1. V was pared by 4 bases and J by 4 bases, with 10 bases of the junction left unmatched. Germline lookup yields CDR1 SGDLS and CDR2 YYNGEE. The CDR3 runs 15 residues. The CDR3 DNA reads TGTGCCAGCAGCTCCCGACAGGGTTTAGGAGAGACCCAGTACTTC. Protein: CASSSRQGLGETQYF. The whole variable domain, remainder taken from reference TRBV9 and TRBJ2-5, is DSGVTQTPKHLITATGQRVTLRCSPRSGDLSVYWYQQSLDQGLQFLIQYYNGEERAKGNILERFSAQQFPDLHSELNLSSLELGDSALYFCASSSRQGLGETQYFGPGTRLLVL.

For this clone: The sample contains more than one DNA sequence encoding this CDR3. The chain links TRBV30 to TRBJ2-7, with D possibly being TRBD1 or TRBD2 (7 bases each). Germline CDR1 reads GTSNPN; CDR2 reads SVGIG (reference sequence). CDR3 length: 11 amino acids. Trimming left V 4 bases short and J 6 bases short, with 10 bases between. DNA for the CDR3: TGTGCCTGGACCAGGGGGGGCGAGCAGTACTTC. Protein sequence: CAWTRGGEQYF.

The chain joins TRBV4-3 to TRBJ2-7, with D possibly being TRBD1 (6 bases). V dropped 1 base and J dropped 2 bases, with 9 bases sitting between them. Germline assignment: CDR1 LGHNA and CDR2 YSLEER. The CDR3 has 14 residues. CDR3: CASSQVDRPYEQYF. CDR3 DNA: TGCGCCAGCAGCCAAGTGGACAGACCCTACGAGCAGTACTTC.

The rearrangement uses TRBV27 and TRBJ1-2; D is possibly TRBD1 (6 bases). Germline assignment: CDR1 MNHEY and CDR2 SMNVEV (reference sequence). The V and J ends lost 5 bases and 2 bases respectively, with 15 bases between them. CDR3 size: 15 residues. The CDR3 DNA is TGTGCCAGCAGTCTCAACAGGGATGCCAACTATGGCTACACCTTC. Translated: CASSLNRDANYGYTF.

This chain uses TRBV30 with TRBJ2-3, with D tentatively TRBD1 or TRBD2 (5 bases each). The CDR3 consists of 15 residues. V was clipped by 2 bases and J by 6 bases, with 18 bases between them. Germline V gene sequence: CDR1 GTSNPN, CDR2 SVGIG (reference sequence). CDR3 amino acids: CAWSSGKSKGDTQYF. The DNA for the CDR3 is TGTGCCTGGAGTTCCGGGAAAAGTAAGGGGGATACGCAGTATTTT.

V usage is TRBV5-1 and J usage is TRBJ1-1; tentative D call: TRBD1 (5 bases). This CDR3 is built from 15 residues. V shed 2 bases and J shed 3 bases, with 14 bases lying between them. Germline-derived CDR1 and CDR2 are SGHRS and YFSETQ. CDR3 in DNA: TGCGCCAGCAGCTTACCTGAAACAGGATACACTGAAGCTTTCTTT. Translating gives CASSLPETGYTEAFF.

The chain has TRBV28 and TRBJ2-7, with 8 positions matching TRBD1. The CDR3 runs 14 residues. The germline V gene encodes CDR1 MDHEN and CDR2 SYDVKM. V dropped 6 bases and J dropped 3; count of bases not matched to a gene: 7. The CDR3 nucleotides read TGTGCCAGCAGGATGACAGGGGCCCTCTACGAGCAGTACTTC. As protein: CASRMTGALYEQYF.

The chain uses TRBV27 and TRBJ2-1, with D perhaps TRBD1 or TRBD2 (5 bases each). V was trimmed by 7 bases and J by 2 bases, leaving 18 bases between them. Germline V gene data show CDR1 as MNHEY and CDR2 as SMNVEV (reference sequence). The CDR3 extends over 16 amino acids. The CDR3 nucleotides read TGTGCCAGCACCCTGTGGGGCGAGGGGACCTACAATGAGCAGTTCTTC. Its protein product is CASTLWGEGTYNEQFF.

The CDR3 region has the DNA TGTGCCAGCAGCTCGGCTATTACCTACGAGCAGTACTTC. Translation: CASSSAITYEQYF. The gene calls are TRBV7-2 and TRBJ2-7; D unresolved. V dropped 4 bases and J dropped 2 bases, with 9 bases sitting between them. This CDR3 has 13 amino acids. In germline, CDR1 is SGHTA, CDR2 FQGNSA.

V gene TRBV30 combines with J gene TRBJ2-5; 7 nucleotides align to TRBD1. The CDR3 is 16 amino acids. Germline loops: CDR1 GTSNPN, CDR2 SVGIG (reference sequence). V lost 0 bases, J lost 4 bases, and 11 bases stayed unmatched. For the CDR3, the DNA is TGTGCCTGGAGTGTCGTCGCAGGGGGTCGAACAGAGACCCAGTACTTC. Amino acid sequence: CAWSVVAGGRTETQYF.

Note on this clone: One base separates it from a far larger clone, so it is likely a read error. The V and J genes are TRBV7-6 and TRBJ2-1, with 8 bases aligning to TRBD2. CDR3 length: 15 amino acids. Germline trimming cut 2 bases from V and 0 bases from J; bases unmatched to any gene: 0. Germline V lookup: CDR1 SGHVS, CDR2 FNYEAQ. DNA of the CDR3: TGTGCCAGCAGCTTAAGCGGGAGCTCCTACAATGAGCAGTTCTTC. This translates into CASSLSGSSYNEQFF.